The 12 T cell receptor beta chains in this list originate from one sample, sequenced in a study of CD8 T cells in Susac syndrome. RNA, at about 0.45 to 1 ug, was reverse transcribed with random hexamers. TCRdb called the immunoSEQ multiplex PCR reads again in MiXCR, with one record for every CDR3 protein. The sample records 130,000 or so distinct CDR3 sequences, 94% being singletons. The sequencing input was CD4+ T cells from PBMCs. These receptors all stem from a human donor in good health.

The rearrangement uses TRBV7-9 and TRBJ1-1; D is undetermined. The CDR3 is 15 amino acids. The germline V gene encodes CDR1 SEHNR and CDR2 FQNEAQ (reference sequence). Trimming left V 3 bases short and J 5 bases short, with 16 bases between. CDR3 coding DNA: TGTGCCAGCAGCTTGGGCAGCGGGATAGGGACTGAAGCTTTCTTT. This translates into CASSLGSGIGTEAFF. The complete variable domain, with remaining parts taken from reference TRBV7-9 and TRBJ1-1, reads DTGVSQNPRHKITKRGQNVTFRCDPISEHNRLYWYRQTLGQGPEFLTYFQNEAQLEKSRLLSDRFSAERPKGSFSTLEIQRTEQGDSAMYLCASSLGSGIGTEAFFGQGTRLTVV.

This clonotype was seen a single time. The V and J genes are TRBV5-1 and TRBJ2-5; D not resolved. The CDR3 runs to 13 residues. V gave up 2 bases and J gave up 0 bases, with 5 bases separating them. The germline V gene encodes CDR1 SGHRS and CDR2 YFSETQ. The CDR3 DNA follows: TGCGCCAGCAGCTTCCCGCACCAAGAGACCCAGTACTTC. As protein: CASSFPHQETQYF.

The CDR3 DNA follows: TGTGCCTACATAGGGCACAGGTCTAATGAAAAACTGTTTTTT. As protein: CAYIGHRSNEKLFF. The chain uses TRBV30 and TRBJ1-4; weak D call: TRBD1 (5 bases). This CDR3 is built from 14 residues. Germline-derived CDR1 and CDR2 are GTSNPN and SVGIG (reference sequence). V dropped 7 bases and J dropped 3 bases, with 15 bases sitting between them.

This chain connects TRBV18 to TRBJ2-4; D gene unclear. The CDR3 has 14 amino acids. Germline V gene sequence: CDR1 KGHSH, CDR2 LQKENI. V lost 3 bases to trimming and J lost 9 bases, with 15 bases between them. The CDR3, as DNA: TGTGCCAGCTCACCCCCGGCCAGCCAAGGCATTCAGTACTTC. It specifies CASSPPASQGIQYF.

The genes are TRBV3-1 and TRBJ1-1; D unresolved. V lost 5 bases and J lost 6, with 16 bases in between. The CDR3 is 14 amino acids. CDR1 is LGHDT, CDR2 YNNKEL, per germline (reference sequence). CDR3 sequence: CASSSQVGRSEAFF. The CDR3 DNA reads TGTGCCAGCAGCTCGCAGGTCGGTAGGTCTGAAGCTTTCTTT.

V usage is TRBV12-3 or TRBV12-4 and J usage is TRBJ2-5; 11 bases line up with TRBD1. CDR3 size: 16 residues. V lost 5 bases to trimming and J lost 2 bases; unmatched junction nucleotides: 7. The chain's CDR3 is CASSKGQGGFQETQYF. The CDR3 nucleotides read TGTGCCAGCAGTAAGGGACAGGGGGGGTTTCAAGAGACCCAGTACTTC.

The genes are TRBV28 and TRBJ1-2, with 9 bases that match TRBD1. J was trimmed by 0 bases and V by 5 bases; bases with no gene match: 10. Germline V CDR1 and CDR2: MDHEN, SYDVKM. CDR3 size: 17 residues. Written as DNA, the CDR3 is TGTGCCAGCAGTGTCCAGGGGACAGGGCTCACTAACTATGGCTACACCTTC. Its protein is CASSVQGTGLTNYGYTF.

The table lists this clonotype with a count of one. Here the CDR3 reads CASSGAPFSETQYF. Here the CDR3 DNA reads TGCGCCAGCAGCGGGGCACCCTTTTCAGAGACCCAGTACTTC. The rearrangement uses TRBV5-1 and TRBJ2-5, with D possibly matching TRBD1 (5 bases). The CDR3 runs 14 residues. The ends were cut back, 4 bases at V and 4 bases at J, with 14 bases in the middle. Germline CDR1 is SGHRS and CDR2 is YFSETQ.

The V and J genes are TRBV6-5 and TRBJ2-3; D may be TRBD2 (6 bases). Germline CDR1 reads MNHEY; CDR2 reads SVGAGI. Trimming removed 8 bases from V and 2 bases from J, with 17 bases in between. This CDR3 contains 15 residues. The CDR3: CASGPPAGYTDTQYF. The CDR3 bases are TGTGCCAGCGGGCCCCCAGCGGGCTACACAGATACGCAGTATTTT.

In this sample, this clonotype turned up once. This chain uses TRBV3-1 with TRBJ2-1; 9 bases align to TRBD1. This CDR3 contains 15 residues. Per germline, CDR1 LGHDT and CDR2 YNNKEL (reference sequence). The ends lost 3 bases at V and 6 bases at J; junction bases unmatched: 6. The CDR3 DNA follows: TGTGCCAGCAGCCACCCGGGACAGGGCGGCAATGAGCAGTTCTTC. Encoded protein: CASSHPGQGGNEQFF.

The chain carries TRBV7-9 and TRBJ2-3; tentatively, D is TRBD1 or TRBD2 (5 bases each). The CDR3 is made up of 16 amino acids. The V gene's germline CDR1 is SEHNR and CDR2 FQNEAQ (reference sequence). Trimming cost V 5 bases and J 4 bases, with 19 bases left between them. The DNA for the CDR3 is TGTGCCAGCAGCCTAACCGGGGCTGGAGGAGCAGATACGCAGTATTTT. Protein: CASSLTGAGGADTQYF.

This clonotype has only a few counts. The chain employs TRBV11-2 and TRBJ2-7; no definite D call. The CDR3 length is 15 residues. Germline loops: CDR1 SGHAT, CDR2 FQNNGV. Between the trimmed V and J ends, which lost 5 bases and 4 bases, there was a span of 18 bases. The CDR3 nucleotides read TGTGCCAGCAGCCCATACACACAAAGATATTACGAGCAGTACTTC. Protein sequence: CASSPYTQRYYEQYF. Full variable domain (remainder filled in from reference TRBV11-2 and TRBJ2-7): EAGVAQSPRYKIIEKRQSVAFWCNPISGHATLYWYQQILGQGPKLLIQFQNNGVVDDSQLPKDRFSAERLKGVDSTLKIQPAKLEDSAVYLCASSPYTQRYYEQYFGPGTRLTVT.